This T cell receptor beta chain originates from a study of T cells in Graves' hyperthyroidism and ophthalmopathy (dated by TCRdb to between 2018 and 2021). Regarding the study in general: To identify distinguishing TCR V-J signatures, a discovery cohort of 100 or so patients was used, comprising 43 with Graves' ophthalmopathy and some 60 with stable Graves' hyperthyroidism. According to the paper, TCR Vbeta CDR3 sequencing was carried out on about 140 peripheral blood samples, which came from 40 to 45 ophthalmopathy, fewer than 80 hyperthyroidism and approximately 17 progressor patients. The approximately 90 discovery patients were divided at random into training and test sets in a 7:3 ratio. Once sampling was done, hyperthyroidism patients were given methimazole at a starting dose of 30 mg daily, whereas ophthalmopathy patients were given high-dose intravenous methylprednisolone. In addition, the study compared T-cell repertoires in thyroid tissue and in blood from roughly 6 Graves' hyperthyroidism patients. Prospective prediction of ophthalmopathy was tested in an independent validation cohort consisting of some 20 hyperthyroidism patients and some 16 patients who later progressed to ophthalmopathy.

TCR beta CDR3 regions were amplified from RNA transcripts. The first round of RT-PCR for the TCR CDR3 was performed with the HTBI primer set and the Qiagen OneStep RT-PCR kit. Libraries were constructed in a second round of multiplex PCR, after which size selection and purification were carried out. Libraries were sequenced paired-end with 100 bp reads on an Illumina HiSeq2000. In the paper's pipeline: SOAPnuke was used to process the raw data, with reads discarded if the reads contained adapters or uncalled bases, had a mean Phred below 15, or lacked an exact constant-primer or identifier match. COPE v1.2.5 was used to merge the high-quality paired reads, and each unique nucleotide sequence was defined as a clonotype. MiTCR v1.1 was used to align the clonotypes against IMGT TRBV, TRBD and TRBJ reference segments. The analysis was restricted to V-J combinations with a frequency above 0.0001, which together covered about 99% of the repertoires. A TCS score was defined as the ratio between F50 (clonal expansion) and ExV (chaos), using BLOSUM62-based TCRdist between CDR3 peptides within each V-J. Welch's t-statistics and random forest reduced 500 to 650 V-J features to 13, which were used in a naive Bayes classifier (R e1071). The Morisita-Horn index was used to measure how similar the thyroid and blood repertoires were. Clones were called with MiXCR by TCRdb after fastp trimmed the public reads at Q25, and only in-frame beta chains were retained. Each record represents a unique CDR3 protein, reported with the most common genes and DNA among its rows. The V and J calls shown here were made by TCRdb, not taken from the authors' results. A total of 550,000 to 700,000 distinct CDR3 sequences appear in this sample, about half of them only once. The ten largest make up around a fifth of the sample.

General study outcomes and caveats: No statistical method was used to set the sample size in advance, and investigators knew the group allocation. Ophthalmopathy was separated from stable hyperthyroidism by a 13 V-J signature model, with approximately 90% sensitivity and 81% to 82% specificity obtained in cross-validation and 80%/75% obtained in testing. Most expanded thyroid clonotypes (frequency above 0.001) were also detected in blood, suggesting blood repertoires may reflect thyroid immune responses. In validation, progression to ophthalmopathy was predicted by the model with 70.59% sensitivity and 72.22% specificity, a median of about 6.8 months before onset.

The study excluded patients with uncontrolled infections, other autoimmune diseases, pregnancy or lactation. Diagnoses were established on the basis of clinical symptoms, serum thyroxine and TRAb, thyroid ultrasound, and orbital computed tomography. Total RNA was extracted with Trizol reagent, and quality was checked on an Agilent 2100 Bioanalyzer. The germline V gene yields MDHEN for CDR1 and SYDVKM for CDR2. Including the terminal cysteine and phenylalanine, the CDR3 comprises 14 residues. Solely the CDR3 DNA is kept, with 42 bases framed from the first base. In the case of this clonotype: Its antigen is currently not known. Nothing much larger sits one base from this clone, and base qualities are not available.

Recombination joined TRBV28 with TRBJ1-1; there is no confident call for the D gene. The sequence was obtained from an adult woman with Graves' disease, either hyperthyroidism or ophthalmopathy (not recorded which). Sequenced sample: peripheral blood or thyroid tissue (not recorded which). The DNA sequence is given as TGTGCGTCGGGGAGCGCGGGGATCGACACTGAAGCTTTCTTT. It codes for CASGSAGIDTEAFF.